This is a list of T cell receptor beta chains from one sample in a study of radiotherapy plus CTLA-4 blockade in lung cancer. Clones were read by immunoSEQ multiplex PCR, and TCRdb kept only the in-frame ones, dropping some. Among over 60,000 clones, around 84% were seen once, and the ten largest hold around 0.87%. Material: peripheral blood, obtained from a patient treated with radiotherapy plus ipilimumab. These TCRs come from a human donor with non-small cell lung cancer who had stable disease on radiotherapy plus ipilimumab. Each CDR3 is given without its conserved first and last residue.

CDR3 length,V gene,J gene,CDR3 protein
11,TRBV6-1,TRBJ2-7,ASSDEGGYEQY
11,TRBV2,TRBJ1-2,ASSQTGQHGYT
11,TRBV7-3,TRBJ1-2,ASSPRVGYGYT
13,TRBV28,TRBJ1-6,ASKKPQGSNSPLH
16,TRBV9,TRBJ1-3,ASSTPVDPGRSGNTIY
11,TRBV7-9,TRBJ1-2,ASSPRTGEGYT
14,TRBV18,TRBJ2-2,ASVPAGQGGTGELF
10,TRBV7-2,TRBJ1-2,ASSSTGYGYT
15,TRBV27,TRBJ2-1,ASSLDNIRANYNEQF
11,TRBV28,TRBJ1-5,ASRKGRNQPQH
14,TRBV21-1,TRBJ2-3,ASSKSSAYLPDTQY
14,TRBV28,TRBJ1-6,ASSIRQGHYNSPLH